These 15 T cell receptor beta chains originate from one sample sequenced in a study of blood T cell repertoires in COVID-19. Profiling relied on immunoSEQ multiplex PCR, and the TCRdb table lists in-frame clones only, not all of them. The table includes 250,000 to 300,000 clones, approximately 91% detected once. Sequencing was done on a sample of peripheral blood. These receptors were collected from a woman aged 30 to 39 with COVID-19, enrolled during active disease.

The chain uses TRBV3-1 (or the pseudogene TRBV3-2) and TRBJ2-5, with D possibly being TRBD2 (6 bases). From germline, CDR1 is LGHDT and CDR2 YNNKEL (reference sequence). Between the trimmed V and J ends, which lost 4 bases and 5 bases, there was a span of 17 bases. The CDR3 extends over 15 amino acids. The CDR3 here is CASSPPRRGRETQYF. The CDR3 DNA is TGTGCCAGCAGCCCTCCGAGACGGGGGAGGGAGACCCAGTACTTC.

The rearrangement joins TRBV4-1 to TRBJ1-6; a possible D gene is TRBD1 (5 bases). V was pared by 2 bases and J by 5 bases, with 10 bases between. Per germline, CDR1 MGHRA and CDR2 YSYEKL. CDR3 size: 15 residues. The CDR3: CASSQLTANNSPLHF. The CDR3 DNA reads TGCGCCAGCAGCCAATTGACAGCTAATAATTCACCCCTCCACTTT.

V gene TRBV30 combines with J gene TRBJ1-6; 7 nucleotides align to TRBD1. V lost 5 bases and J lost 7; bases outside the gene matches: 8. The CDR3 is 14 residues long. Per germline, CDR1 GTSNPN and CDR2 SVGIG (reference sequence). The CDR3 is CAWVTGTANSPLHF. Written as DNA, the CDR3 is TGTGCCTGGGTGACGGGGACAGCAAATTCACCCCTCCACTTT. Full variable domain (rest looked up from reference TRBV30 and TRBJ1-6): SQTIHQWPATLVQPVGSPLSLECTVEGTSNPNLYWYRQAAGRGLQLLFYSVGIGQISSEVPQNLSASRPQDRQFILSSKKLLLSDSGFYLCAWVTGTANSPLHFGNGTRLTVT.

The chain combines TRBV25-1 with TRBJ2-2; 11 positions match TRBD2. The J segment lost 7 bases and the V segment lost 10 bases, leaving 2 bases of the junction unmatched. CDR3 length: 12 amino acids. CDR1 is MGHDK and CDR2 is SYGVNS in the germline V gene. The CDR3: CATGLAVGELFF. For the CDR3, the DNA is TGTGCCACGGGACTAGCGGTCGGGGAGCTGTTTTTT.

This sequence joins TRBV5-8 and TRBJ2-2; 7 positions match TRBD2. The CDR3 spans 16 residues. With 2 bases clipped from V and 7 bases from J, the junction kept 11 bases outside the gene matches. Germline CDR1 reads SGHTS; CDR2 reads YDEGEE. The CDR3 loop is CASSFEGLLTNGELFF. The CDR3 DNA follows: TGTGCCAGCAGCTTCGAGGGACTATTGACGAACGGGGAGCTGTTTTTT.

The chain links TRBV6-2 or TRBV6-3 to TRBJ2-7, with D possibly being TRBD2 (6 bases). CDR3 length: 13 residues. The ends were cut back, 3 bases at V and 2 bases at J, with 8 bases in the middle. The germline CDR1 and CDR2 sequences are MNHEY and SVGEGT. The CDR3 protein is CASSYERAYEQYF. Here the CDR3 DNA reads TGTGCCAGCAGTTATGAGCGGGCCTACGAGCAGTACTTC.

This clone appeared a single time. The chain carries TRBV4-3 and TRBJ2-1; D uncertain. This CDR3 spans 15 amino acids. CDR1 and CDR2 (germline): LGHNA, YSLEER. V was clipped by 0 bases and J by 1 base, with 7 bases between them. CDR3 protein: CASSQDYLSYNEQFF. The CDR3 DNA reads as TGCGCCAGCAGCCAAGACTATCTTTCCTACAATGAGCAGTTCTTC.

Here the CDR3 reads CASSPDFQRGGDTQYF. CDR3 nucleotides: TGTGCCAGCAGTCCGGACTTCCAGCGGGGGGGCGATACGCAGTATTTT. The rearrangement links TRBV27 to TRBJ2-3, with 10 bases that match TRBD2. The V and J ends lost 5 bases and 6 bases, in that order; junction bases with no gene match: 11. Germline V gene data show CDR1 as MNHEY and CDR2 as SMNVEV (reference sequence). The CDR3 has 16 amino acids.

V is TRBV15 and J is TRBJ1-4; D uncertain. The germline gives CDR1 LNHNV, CDR2 YYDKDF (reference sequence). The CDR3 has 15 residues. V was cut by 3 bases and J by 8 bases, with 16 bases left in between. The CDR3 sequence: CATSRRTPSGEKLFF. In nucleotides, the CDR3 is TGTGCCACCAGCAGGAGGACCCCGAGCGGGGAAAAACTGTTTTTT. The full variable domain, rest sourced from reference TRBV15 and TRBJ1-4, is DAMVIQNPRYQVTQFGKPVTLSCSQTLNHNVMYWYQQKSSQAPKLLFHYYDKDFNNEADTPDNFQSRRPNTSFCFLDIRSPGLGDTAMYLCATSRRTPSGEKLFFGSGTQLSVL.

This chain uses TRBV29-1 with TRBJ2-7; tentatively, D is TRBD1 (5 bases). The CDR3 extends over 13 amino acids. Deletions cut 0 bases from V and 4 bases from J, with 10 bases between. Per germline, CDR1 SQVTM and CDR2 ANQGSEA. CDR3: CSVEDLQGYEQYF. CDR3 coding DNA: TGCAGCGTTGAAGATCTTCAGGGTTACGAGCAGTACTTC.

This rearrangement joins TRBV4-1 to TRBJ2-3; weak D call: TRBD2 (5 bases). The germline gives CDR1 MGHRA, CDR2 YSYEKL. V lost 1 base, J lost 4 bases, and 15 bases lay in between. The CDR3 spans 16 residues. The CDR3 sequence: CASSQGLGAGADTQYF. The CDR3 nucleotides read TGCGCCAGCAGCCAAGGCCTGGGAGCAGGAGCAGATACGCAGTATTTT.

V is TRBV2 and J is TRBJ2-1, with D perhaps matching TRBD2 (6 bases). The V gene's germline CDR1 is SNHLY and CDR2 FYNNEI. V was pared by 6 bases and J by 4 bases, with 10 bases between. CDR3 size: 13 residues. Here the CDR3 reads CASRTGRYNEQFF. The CDR3 nucleotides are TGTGCCAGCAGGACGGGGAGGTACAATGAGCAGTTCTTC.

This sequence joins TRBV11-2 and TRBJ2-5, with TRBD2 identical over 10 bases. The CDR3 is 13 residues long. Germline CDR1 SGHAT, CDR2 FQNNGV. After removal of 1 base from V and 11 bases from J, the junction contained 4 bases not matched to a gene. CDR3 nucleotides: TGTGCCAGCAGCTTAGGACTAGCGGGTGGACAGTACTTC. This sequence encodes CASSLGLAGGQYF.

The rearrangement links TRBV2 to TRBJ2-7, with TRBD2 as a possible D gene (5 bases). The germline V gene encodes CDR1 SNHLY and CDR2 FYNNEI. V lost 8 bases and J lost 2, with 10 bases in between. The CDR3 runs 12 residues. The CDR3 protein is CASQPGAYEQYF. The CDR3 coding sequence is TGTGCCAGCCAACCCGGGGCCTACGAGCAGTACTTC.

This chain uses TRBV10-1 with TRBJ2-1; no firm D call. The CDR3 spans 15 residues. Per germline, CDR1 WNHNN and CDR2 SYGVQD (reference sequence). Trimming removed 3 bases at V and 3 bases at J, with 12 bases between. The CDR3 reads CASSDGSPFYNEQFF. The DNA of the CDR3 is TGCGCCAGCAGTGATGGTAGCCCTTTCTACAATGAGCAGTTCTTC.